The 18 T cell receptor beta chains presented below share a single source sample, sequenced in a study of shared clonotypes between healthy human individuals. Produced via immunoSEQ multiplex PCR; TCRdb's table is partial and in-frame only. The table includes about 490,000 clones, roughly 80% detected once. The sequencing input was PBMCs. The receptors were gathered from a woman in her forties in good health. Some clones in this sample may be carry-over from other donors' samples.

The chain carries TRBV9 and TRBJ2-7; 9 nucleotides match TRBD1. Per the germline V gene, CDR1 is SGDLS and CDR2 is YYNGEE. J was trimmed by 4 bases and V by 3 bases; bases with no gene match: 5. The CDR3 is made up of 14 amino acids. The DNA of the CDR3 is TGTGCCAGCAGCGCCGGGACAGGGTTATACGAGCAGTACTTC. Its translation: CASSAGTGLYEQYF. Filled out from reference TRBV9 and TRBJ2-7, the complete variable domain reads DSGVTQTPKHLITATGQRVTLRCSPRSGDLSVYWYQQSLDQGLQFLIQYYNGEERAKGNILERFSAQQFPDLHSELNLSSLELGDSALYFCASSAGTGLYEQYFGPGTRLTVT.

The V call is TRBV2, the J call TRBJ2-3, with 9 bases fitting TRBD2. CDR1 SNHLY and CDR2 FYNNEI come from the germline V gene. The CDR3 sequence is 19 residues long. V lost 5 bases and J lost 2; bases outside the gene matches: 17. The CDR3 nucleotides read TGTGCCAGCAGTCTGAGGGGGCATGGCGGGAGGGGCTCCACAGATACGCAGTATTTT. Residues: CASSLRGHGGRGSTDTQYF.

The rearrangement joins TRBV5-1 to TRBJ2-5; D possibly corresponds to TRBD2 (6 bases). V lost 4 bases and J lost 1, with 14 bases in between. Looked up from germline, CDR1 is SGHRS and CDR2 is YFSETQ. The CDR3 length is 15 residues. The CDR3 reads CASSSGPSVQETQYF. In DNA form, the CDR3 reads TGCGCCAGCAGCAGCGGGCCCAGCGTCCAAGAGACCCAGTACTTC.

The V and J genes are TRBV27 and TRBJ1-4; D perhaps matches TRBD1 (5 bases). Germline V lookup: CDR1 MNHEY, CDR2 SMNVEV (reference sequence). Trimming cost V 4 bases and J 4 bases, with 10 bases left between them. The CDR3 is 14 amino acids. For the CDR3, the DNA is TGTGCCAGCAGTTCGGGACGGGGTAATGAAAAACTGTTTTTT. Amino acid sequence: CASSSGRGNEKLFF.

Of note for this clone: Other nucleotide sequences in the sample specify the same CDR3. The V call is TRBV4-1, the J call TRBJ2-5; D remains unclear. Germline V CDR1 and CDR2: MGHRA, YSYEKL. This CDR3 is built from 11 residues. Trimming cost V 3 bases and J 5 bases, with 4 bases left between them. This CDR3 reads CASSQEETQYF. CDR3 nucleotide sequence: TGCGCCAGCAGCCAGGAGGAGACCCAGTACTTC.

J is TRBJ2-1 and V is TRBV18, with TRBD2 identical over 8 bases. Germline CDR1 KGHSH, CDR2 LQKENI. J lost 7 bases, V lost 4 bases, and 12 bases had no gene match. The CDR3 is made up of 16 amino acids. CDR3 protein: CASSHNLAGPSNEQFF. Here the CDR3 DNA reads TGTGCCAGCTCACACAATTTAGCGGGACCCTCAAATGAGCAGTTCTTC.

The chain joins TRBV29-1 to TRBJ1-2; TRBD1 matches at 7 bases. J lost 0 bases, V lost 6 bases, and 13 bases had no gene match. The CDR3 runs to 16 residues. The V gene's germline CDR1 is SQVTM and CDR2 ANQGSEA. The CDR3 is CSVSPGQAIANYGYTF. The CDR3 nucleotides read TGCAGCGTCTCACCCGGACAGGCGATAGCTAACTATGGCTACACCTTC.

The chain is built from TRBV4-2 and TRBJ2-7; D possibly corresponds to TRBD1 (6 bases). CDR3 length: 15 residues. The germline gives CDR1 LGHNA, CDR2 YNFKEQ. V was shortened by 4 bases and J by 2 bases, with 15 bases between the two germline ends. As DNA, the CDR3 is TGTGCCAGCAGCCCAGCCGACCGGGACACCTACGAGCAGTACTTC. Its protein product is CASSPADRDTYEQYF.

The J gene is TRBJ2-1, the V gene TRBV29-1; D is tentatively TRBD1 or TRBD2 (8 bases each). Germline V CDR1 and CDR2: SQVTM, ANQGSEA. The CDR3 contains 17 residues. Trimming took off 2 bases at V and 5 bases at J, with 22 bases between the two ends. CDR3: CSVEWGPSGGQDNEQFF. The CDR3 DNA reads TGCAGCGTTGAATGGGGTCCGAGCGGGGGACAGGACAATGAGCAGTTCTTC.

The gene calls are TRBV28 and TRBJ2-7; TRBD1 matches 8 bases. CDR3 length equals 15 residues. Germline CDR1 and CDR2: MDHEN and SYDVKM. Trimming cost V 5 bases and J 9 bases; bases outside gene matches: 15. Written as DNA, the CDR3 is TGTGCCAGCAGTCGCCCCGGGACAGGTAACCCAAGGCAGTACTTC. It specifies CASSRPGTGNPRQYF.

The CDR3 DNA is TGTGCCAGCAGCTTAGGGAGGTTAGCTAACTATGGCTACACCTTC. Its translation: CASSLGRLANYGYTF. The chain joins TRBV7-2 to TRBJ1-2; D is undetermined. Germline lookup yields CDR1 SGHTA and CDR2 FQGNSA. Trimming removed 1 base from V and 0 bases from J, with 9 bases in between. CDR3 length: 15 amino acids. Variable domain in full (rest from reference TRBV7-2 and TRBJ1-2): GAGVSQSPSNKVTEKGKDVELRCDPISGHTALYWYRQSLGQGLEFLIYFQGNSAPDKSGLPSDRFSAERTGGSVSTLTIQRTQQEDSAVYLCASSLGRLANYGYTFGSGTRLTVV.

The chain links TRBV6-1 to TRBJ2-7, with 11 bases matching TRBD1. The germline V gene encodes CDR1 MNHNS and CDR2 SASEGT. The CDR3 contains 14 residues. The V segment lost 6 bases and the J segment 4 bases; nucleotides outside the gene matches: 5. CDR3 sequence (DNA): TGTGCCAGCAGCCCGGGACAGGGGGGGTACGAGCAGTACTTC. Translated, it gives CASSPGQGGYEQYF.

V gene TRBV6-1 combines with J gene TRBJ2-5; TRBD2 is a possible D gene (6 bases). The V and J ends lost 2 bases and 2 bases respectively, with 9 bases between them. Germline lookup yields CDR1 MNHNS and CDR2 SASEGT. There are 14 residues in the CDR3. The CDR3 DNA sequence: TGTGCCAGCAGTGAAAGCGGGCGGCAAGAGACCCAGTACTTC. Translating gives CASSESGRQETQYF.

For this clone: A read error may be the cause here, since a much bigger clone is one base away. The chain recombines TRBV11-3 with TRBJ2-1; TRBD2 is a possible D gene (6 bases). The length of the CDR3 is 17 residues. Germline V gene sequence: CDR1 SGHNT, CDR2 YENEEA. Deletions cut 1 base from V and 6 bases from J, with 19 bases between. The CDR3 sequence: CASSLGITGAGCNEQFF. The DNA for the CDR3 is TGTGCCAGCAGCTTAGGTATCACTGGAGCGGGCTGCAATGAGCAGTTCTTC.

A remark on this clone: This likely traces to a read error, being one base from a far larger clone. The same CDR3 arises from other DNA sequences in this sample as well. V is TRBV30 and J is TRBJ2-5; D is perhaps TRBD2 (6 bases). V was cut by 3 bases and J by 5 bases, with 10 bases left in between. Germline CDR1 is GTSNPN and CDR2 is SVGIG (reference sequence). The CDR3 loop spans 12 amino acids. The CDR3 DNA sequence: TGTGCCTGGAGCCCCGGAGGGGAGACCCAGTACTTC. Its translation: CAWSPGGETQYF.

The V call is TRBV6-5, the J call TRBJ2-7; D is undetermined. Trimming shortened V by 0 bases and J by 3 bases, and 15 bases separated the two germline ends. CDR1 is MNHEY, CDR2 SVGAGI, per germline. The CDR3 extends over 16 amino acids. The CDR3 DNA is TGTGCCAGCAGTTACTCGAGAACTGAACTGCTCTACGAGCAGTACTTC. Protein sequence: CASSYSRTELLYEQYF.

This chain joins TRBV27 and TRBJ2-1, with 8 bases fitting TRBD1. CDR1 and CDR2 from the germline V gene are MNHEY and SMNVEV (reference sequence). The CDR3 has 16 amino acids. After removal of 6 bases from V and 3 bases from J, the junction contained 10 bases not matched to a gene. The chain's CDR3 is CASRSARDRSYNEQFF. CDR3 coding DNA: TGTGCCAGCAGATCCGCCCGGGACAGGAGCTACAATGAGCAGTTCTTC.

The chain uses TRBV29-1 and TRBJ2-1, with D unresolved. Deletions cut 8 bases from V and 6 bases from J, with 17 bases between. Looked up from germline, CDR1 is SQVTM and CDR2 is ANQGSEA. The CDR3 totals 13 residues. The chain's CDR3 is CSIRVSLGNEQFF. CDR3 DNA: TGCAGCATACGGGTATCTCTCGGCAATGAGCAGTTCTTC.